This T cell receptor (beta chain) comes out of a study of T cell responses to AZD1222 COVID-19 vaccine. Overall study findings and caveats: CD4 TCRs linked to vaccination spanned spike, dominating at 160-218 and 743-854. No repertoire was sampled before or during the peak T cell response, only after it. At study baseline, merely about 6 AZD1222 recipients were seropositive.

The repertoire was sequenced with immunoSEQ multiplex PCR; TCRdb's copy has only in-frame clones and lacks some. The data contain about 140,000 clones, less than 95% of them singletons. About this clone: Its antigen is undetermined.

V was pared by 4 bases and J by 4 bases, with 20 bases between. Germline CDR1 SGDLS, CDR2 YYNGEE. CDR3 length: 16 amino acids. The TCR was taken from an adult in good health. V usage is TRBV9 and J usage is TRBJ2-5, with D perhaps assigned TRBD1 or TRBD2 (5 bases each). The material sequenced was peripheral blood, taken on day 0 of AZD1222 vaccination. CDR3 residues: CASSPQGRLRGETQYF. The CDR3 coding sequence is TGTGCCAGCAGCCCCCAGGGTCGCCTTCGGGGAGAGACCCAGTACTTC.